The sequence of this T cell receptor beta chain was determined in a study of long-term antiretroviral therapy in people with HIV. The assay, immunoSEQ v3.0, was run at survey level. Each sample aimed for about 35,000-50,000 sequenced T-cell genomes. TCRdb's copy holds only in-frame clones and misses some; the assay was immunoSEQ multiplex PCR. Among 31,000 or so clones listed, about 88% were seen once. Treatment for every participant with HIV took place in the United States. Findings and caveats of the study: The study collected no data on ART adherence, viral resistance or therapy changes. Clones that had undergone expansion before ART dominated the repertoire at all time points.

Of note for this clone: The antigen is unknown.

Germline CDR1 LGHNA, CDR2 YNFKEQ. There are 17 residues in the CDR3. Trimming cost V 3 bases and J 0 bases; bases outside gene matches: 9. V and J are TRBV4-2 and TRBJ1-2; 8 bases fit TRBD1. The clonotype comes from a middle-aged man with HIV. Sequenced here: unsorted PBMCs, sampled about 5 years before starting antiretroviral therapy. In DNA, the CDR3 is TGTGCCAGCAGCCAGAGGATCGGACAGGGACCTAACTATGGCTACACCTTC. This encodes CASSQRIGQGPNYGYTF.